The rows below give T cell receptor beta chains drawn from one sample of a study of lymphopenia after photon versus proton radiotherapy. Libraries were prepared by immunoSEQ multiplex PCR; TCRdb keeps only in-frame clonotypes and omits some of them. Altogether 150,000 to 200,000 clones are present, less than 90% being singletons, with the ten largest covering roughly 4.7%. The sample here was peripheral blood, taken from a patient treated with photon-based radiotherapy. The receptor set was obtained from a man over 45 with gastric cancer. Each CDR3 is given with its conserved first and last residue. D genes are given only for firm matches. Not every row has a clone size; where given, it reads once, few, many or a size class.

>16|-|TRBJ2-7|TRBV10-1|-
TGCGCCAGCAGTGAGAGTCGTAGCCAAAGCTCCTACGAGCAGTACTTC
CASSESRSQSSYEQYF
>14|-|TRBJ1-2|TRBV13|-
TGTGCCAGCAGCTTAGTTCCGACTAACTATGGCTACACCTTC
CASSLVPTNYGYTF
>14|-|TRBJ1-2|TRBV18|-
TGTGCCAGCTCACCTGGCAGGGAGCTAGGTGGCTACACCTTC
CASSPGRELGGYTF
>16|TRBD1|TRBJ1-5|TRBV5-5|-
TGTGCCAGCAGCCCAGGGACAGCCATTAGCAATCAGCCCCAGCATTTT
CASSPGTAISNQPQHF
>12|-|TRBJ2-3|TRBV2|many
TGTGCCAGCGTAGTTGGCACAGATACGCAGTATTTT
CASVVGTDTQYF
>15|-|TRBJ1-5|TRBV18|-
TGTGCCAGCTCACCAGCGGGTAGGAATAATCAGCCCCAGCATTTT
CASSPAGRNNQPQHF
>16|-|TRBJ1-1|TRBV7-2|-
TGTGCCAGCAGCTTAGCGGGTGGGGGGGCGAGCACTGAAGCTTTCTTT
CASSLAGGGASTEAFF
>15|-|TRBJ2-2|TRBV10-3|once
TGTGCCATTGCCCGGGTGGGGTCGGACACCGGGGAGCTGTTTTTT
CAIARVGSDTGELFF
>13|-|TRBJ1-1|TRBV29-1|-
TGCAGCGTTCCCCGACAGGTAGGGACTGAAGCTTTCTTT
CSVPRQVGTEAFF
>14|TRBD1|TRBJ1-2|TRBV27|-
TGTGCCAGCAGTTTCTCCGGGACAGACTATGGCTACACCTTC
CASSFSGTDYGYTF
>15|TRBD2|TRBJ2-5|TRBV9|-
TGTGCCAGCAGCGTAGATCCGGGGGGTGGAGAGACCCAGTACTTC
CASSVDPGGGETQYF
>15|-|TRBJ2-2|TRBV10-3|-
TGTGCCATCAGTGACCGGGCGCCGAACACCGGGGAGCTGTTTTTT
CAISDRAPNTGELFF
>15|-|TRBJ1-4|TRBV7-9|-
TGTGCCAGCAGCTCCCAACAAGCAACTAATGAAAAACTGTTTTTT
CASSSQQATNEKLFF
>15|TRBD2|TRBJ2-1|TRBV10-1|-
TGCGCCAGCAGTGAAAGCGGGAGCGGGCAGAATGAGCAGTTCTTC
CASSESGSGQNEQFF
>15|TRBD1|TRBJ2-5|TRBV11-2|-
TGTGCCAGCAGGAGATGGACAGGGGTCAAAGAGACCCAGTACTTC
CASRRWTGVKETQYF